Listed here are 27 T cell receptor beta chains from one sample, sequenced in a study of cytomegalovirus exposure and HLA in healthy donors. PCR amplification relied on 60 Vbeta primers (plus 13 Jbeta primers). Clones were sequenced by immunoSEQ multiplex PCR, and TCRdb holds only the in-frame ones, with some missing. Of some 130,000 clones detected, around four fifths appear once; the ten largest clones hold about 1.6%. Sample: PBMCs. The receptors originated from a man in his forties in good health and CMV-seronegative.

The CDR3 loop is CASSLNSGGSSTDTQYF. The CDR3 nucleotides are TGTGCCAGCAGCTTAAATAGCGGCGGTAGTAGCACAGATACGCAGTATTTT. The chain links TRBV5-6 to TRBJ2-3; D possibly corresponds to TRBD2 (6 bases). V was pared by 2 bases and J by 0 bases, with 16 bases between. Germline V lookup: CDR1 SGHDT, CDR2 YYEEEE. This CDR3 region has 17 residues.

This chain links TRBV28 with TRBJ2-1; D ambiguous. The V gene lost 5 bases and the J gene lost 7 bases, with 9 bases spanning the gap. CDR1 and CDR2 (germline): MDHEN, SYDVKM. The CDR3 sequence is 12 residues long. CDR3 DNA sequence: TGTGCCAGCAGTCAGACACTTAATGAGCAGTTCTTC. Its protein product is CASSQTLNEQFF.

The chain has TRBV7-9 and TRBJ1-3, with 11 bases aligning to TRBD1. CDR1 and CDR2 from the germline V gene are SEHNR and FQNEAQ (reference sequence). The ends lost 5 bases at V and 4 bases at J; junction bases unmatched: 7. CDR3 size: 16 residues. The DNA of the CDR3 is TGTGCCAGCAGCGAAGGACAGGGGGCGCTGGGAAACACCATATATTTT. This sequence encodes CASSEGQGALGNTIYF.

V and J are TRBV7-2 and TRBJ2-6; 8 nucleotides match TRBD1. V dropped 5 bases and J dropped 3; count of bases not matched to a gene: 12. CDR3 length equals 18 residues. In germline, CDR1 is SGHTA, CDR2 FQGNSA. The DNA for the CDR3 is TGTGCCAGCAGCCCCCAGGGGGCACAGGGATTTGGGGCCAACGTCCTGACTTTC. Translating gives CASSPQGAQGFGANVLTF.

In this sample, this clone turned up once. The chain carries TRBV19 and TRBJ1-5; no clear D. This CDR3 is built from 14 residues. Trimming took 4 bases from V and 4 from J, leaving 11 bases between them. Germline V gene lookup returns CDR1 LNHDA and CDR2 SQIVND (reference sequence). The CDR3 protein is CASSRTVPNQPQHF. The CDR3 DNA follows: TGTGCCAGTAGTAGAACAGTGCCTAATCAGCCCCAGCATTTT.

This clone has just one count. V gene TRBV19 combines with J gene TRBJ2-3; 8 bases fit TRBD1. The CDR3 totals 17 residues. The germline gives CDR1 LNHDA, CDR2 SQIVND (reference sequence). V lost 8 bases, J lost 2 bases, and 15 bases stayed unmatched. CDR3 sequence (DNA): TGTGCCAGTCACAAACTCAAGGACAGGGAAATCACAGATACGCAGTATTTT. Translating it yields CASHKLKDREITDTQYF.

This chain uses TRBV9 with TRBJ2-1, with 7 bases that match TRBD1. Germline-derived CDR1 and CDR2 are SGDLS and YYNGEE. Trimming cost V 0 bases and J 6 bases; bases outside gene matches: 6. The CDR3 extends over 15 amino acids. CDR3 sequence reads: CASSVGTGVGNEQFF. CDR3 DNA sequence: TGTGCCAGCAGCGTAGGAACAGGGGTCGGCAATGAGCAGTTCTTC. The whole variable domain, remainder taken from reference TRBV9 and TRBJ2-1, is DSGVTQTPKHLITATGQRVTLRCSPRSGDLSVYWYQQSLDQGLQFLIQYYNGEERAKGNILERFSAQQFPDLHSELNLSSLELGDSALYFCASSVGTGVGNEQFFGPGTRLTVL.

V is TRBV11-3 and J is TRBJ1-6, with TRBD1 as a possible D gene (6 bases). From germline, CDR1 is SGHNT and CDR2 YENEEA. Trimming removed 6 bases at V and 8 bases at J, with 8 bases between. The CDR3 extends over 12 amino acids. CDR3 amino acids: CASSYRDSPLHF. The CDR3 DNA reads TGTGCCAGCAGTTACAGGGATTCACCCCTCCACTTT.

This clone was found a few times. This chain joins TRBV5-6 and TRBJ2-2; 8 nucleotides match TRBD1. CDR3 size: 16 residues. Germline V gene sequence: CDR1 SGHDT, CDR2 YYEEEE. Trimming took 0 bases from V and 5 from J; bases not matched to a gene: 6. CDR3 amino acids: CASSLGQGIGTGELFF. DNA for the CDR3: TGTGCCAGCAGCTTGGGACAGGGGATAGGGACCGGGGAGCTGTTTTTT.

CDR3 sequence reads: CASRKQGGTEAFF. CDR3 sequence (DNA): TGTGCCAGCAGAAAACAGGGCGGCACTGAAGCTTTCTTT. The chain recombines TRBV28 with TRBJ1-1; possibly TRBD1 for D (6 bases). The V end lost 6 bases, the J end lost 4 bases, and 12 bases lay between the germline ends. This CDR3 has 13 residues. Germline-derived CDR1 and CDR2 are MDHEN and SYDVKM.

This sequence joins TRBV5-1 and TRBJ2-7, with TRBD1 matching 7 bases. The CDR3 runs to 15 residues. The V gene end was trimmed by 4 bases and the J gene end by 2 bases; junction bases not matched to a gene: 9. Germline CDR1 reads SGHRS; CDR2 reads YFSETQ. The DNA of the CDR3 is TGCGCCAGCAGCACTCCCAGACAGGGCGCCTACGAGCAGTACTTC. Its translation is CASSTPRQGAYEQYF.

The chain carries TRBV5-6 and TRBJ1-4, with unresolved D. This CDR3 is 18 amino acids long. CDR1 is SGHDT, CDR2 YYEEEE, per germline. Trimming pared 5 bases from V and 0 bases from J, leaving 20 bases between. For the CDR3, the DNA is TGTGCCAGCAGGCGTAGCGACGGGAGGTGGGCAACTAATGAAAAACTGTTTTTT. Protein sequence: CASRRSDGRWATNEKLFF.

In its sample, this clone was seen a few times. The chain employs TRBV6-4 and TRBJ1-5, with a weak D call TRBD1 (6 bases). The CDR3 contains 14 residues. Germline V gene data show CDR1 as MRHNA and CDR2 as SNTAGT. V was cut by 4 bases and J by 5 bases, with 12 bases left in between. The CDR3 here is CASSAQGLHQPQHF. Written as DNA, the CDR3 is TGTGCCAGCAGTGCACAGGGTCTGCATCAGCCCCAGCATTTT.

This chain uses TRBV9 with TRBJ1-6; D not resolved. Germline V gene data show CDR1 as SGDLS and CDR2 as YYNGEE. This CDR3 spans 14 amino acids. Between the trimmed V and J ends, which lost 4 bases and 6 bases, there was a span of 11 bases. The CDR3 nucleotides are TGTGCCAGCAGCCCCGGACTGATTAATTCACCCCTCCACTTT. Amino acids: CASSPGLINSPLHF. Full variable domain (rest looked up from reference TRBV9 and TRBJ1-6): DSGVTQTPKHLITATGQRVTLRCSPRSGDLSVYWYQQSLDQGLQFLIQYYNGEERAKGNILERFSAQQFPDLHSELNLSSLELGDSALYFCASSPGLINSPLHFGNGTRLTVT.

The chain carries TRBV11-1 and TRBJ2-7, with 8 bases identical to TRBD1. The CDR3 length is 14 residues. J gave up 3 bases and V 4 bases, and 5 bases lay outside the gene matches. CDR1 and CDR2 (germline): SGHAT, FQDESV (reference sequence). DNA of the CDR3: TGTGCCAGCAGCTCCCGAGACAGGGGCTACGAGCAGTACTTC. Amino acids: CASSSRDRGYEQYF. The variable domain in full, with the rest retrieved from reference TRBV11-1 and TRBJ2-7, is EAEVAQSPRYKITEKSQAVAFWCDPISGHATLYWYRQILGQGPELLVQFQDESVVDDSQLPKDRFSAERLKGVDSTLKIQPAELGDSAMYLCASSSRDRGYEQYFGPGTRLTVT.

The chain recombines TRBV4-3 with TRBJ2-7; TRBD1 matches at 8 bases. After removal of 8 bases from V and 0 bases from J, the junction contained 9 bases not matched to a gene. Germline V gene lookup returns CDR1 LGHNA and CDR2 YSLEER. CDR3 length: 15 amino acids. The CDR3 protein is CASALGTGLSYEQYF. The CDR3 DNA is TGCGCCAGCGCCCTGGGGACAGGCCTCTCCTACGAGCAGTACTTC.

V gene TRBV7-3 combines with J gene TRBJ2-2; 7 bases map to TRBD2. The CDR3 length is 17 residues. Germline V gene lookup returns CDR1 SGHTA and CDR2 FQGTGA. Trimming at V came to 6 bases and at J to 2 bases, leaving 12 bases not matched to a gene. CDR3 sequence (DNA): TGTGCCAGCAGGTCGGGGAGGGTAGAGGCCAACACCGGGGAGCTGTTTTTT. Amino acids: CASRSGRVEANTGELFF. Filled out from reference TRBV7-3 and TRBJ2-2, the complete variable domain reads GAGVSQTPSNKVTEKGKYVELRCDPISGHTALYWYRQSLGQGPEFLIYFQGTGAADDSGLPNDRFFAVRPEGSVSTLKIQRTERGDSAVYLCASRSGRVEANTGELFFGEGSRLTVL.

J is TRBJ2-2 and V is TRBV5-4; TRBD1 aligns across 8 bases. V lost 2 bases, J lost 2 bases, and 8 bases stayed unmatched. The CDR3 is made up of 17 amino acids. Germline V gene data show CDR1 as SGHNT and CDR2 as YYREEE (reference sequence). CDR3 amino acids: CASSFRTGPHNTGELFF. The CDR3 DNA reads TGTGCCAGCAGCTTCAGGACAGGGCCCCACAACACCGGGGAGCTGTTTTTT.

The rearrangement uses TRBV6-5 and TRBJ2-1; D perhaps matches TRBD2 (5 bases). This CDR3 spans 14 amino acids. Germline CDR1 MNHEY, CDR2 SVGAGI. Trimming left V 9 bases short and J 4 bases short, with 16 bases between. CDR3 sequence (DNA): TGTGCCAGTTCTCCCGGGAATTCGTACAATGAGCAGTTCTTC. Residues: CASSPGNSYNEQFF.

This clone was observed once. The chain has TRBV18 and TRBJ2-1; D is ambiguous. V dropped 2 bases and J dropped 5 bases, with 10 bases sitting between them. CDR3 length: 14 amino acids. CDR1 KGHSH and CDR2 LQKENI come from the germline V gene. The CDR3 loop is CASSPIGPDNEQFF. The CDR3 DNA reads as TGTGCCAGCTCACCAATTGGCCCCGACAATGAGCAGTTCTTC.

This clone appeared a few times. J is TRBJ1-4 and V is TRBV27; D is possibly TRBD1 (6 bases). The V gene's germline CDR1 is MNHEY and CDR2 SMNVEV (reference sequence). The length of the CDR3 is 13 residues. The ends were cut back, 5 bases at V and 8 bases at J, with 12 bases in the middle. The CDR3 here is CASSQGGGEKLFF. The CDR3 nucleotides are TGTGCCAGCAGTCAGGGAGGGGGAGAAAAACTGTTTTTT.

V is TRBV11-2 and J is TRBJ1-1; TRBD1 aligns across 7 bases. Trimming removed 4 bases from V and 2 bases from J; junction bases left unmatched: 4. The CDR3 totals 14 residues. Germline V gene data show CDR1 as SGHAT and CDR2 as FQNNGV. CDR3 nucleotide sequence: TGTGCCAGCAGCTCCGGGACAGTCAACACTGAAGCTTTCTTT. This codes for CASSSGTVNTEAFF.

This clone was counted only a few times. The chain recombines TRBV2 with TRBJ2-5, with 7 bases identical to TRBD1. Germline V lookup: CDR1 SNHLY, CDR2 FYNNEI. V gave up 8 bases and J gave up 2 bases; unmatched junction bases: 5. The CDR3 spans 13 residues. The CDR3 protein is CASSGQVQETQYF. The CDR3 DNA follows: TGTGCCAGCTCCGGACAGGTACAAGAGACCCAGTACTTC.

The chain couples TRBV23-1 to TRBJ2-1; 7 nucleotides line up with TRBD1. TRBV23-1 belongs to the ORF category, with a function that is uncertain. The CDR3 sequence is 16 residues long. Unmatched junction bases numbered 7, after V lost 0 bases and J lost 5 bases. For the CDR3, the DNA is TGCGCCAGCAGTCAATCGCCCGACAGGGAGAACAATGAGCAGTTCTTC. Its protein product is CASSQSPDRENNEQFF.

The chain has TRBV29-1 and TRBJ2-5; TRBD2 is a possible D gene (5 bases). This CDR3 has 13 amino acids. The germline gives CDR1 SQVTM, CDR2 ANQGSEA. V lost 4 bases, J lost 4 bases, and 13 bases lay in between. This CDR3 is CSVVSAGAETQYF. In DNA form, the CDR3 reads TGCAGCGTTGTCTCGGCGGGTGCAGAGACCCAGTACTTC.

This clone showed up just once. The J gene is TRBJ1-1, the V gene TRBV18, with no clear D. The CDR3 length is 14 residues. Trimming left V 3 bases short and J 3 bases short, with 11 bases between. Germline lookup yields CDR1 KGHSH and CDR2 LQKENI. CDR3 in DNA: TGTGCCAGCTCACCCTTATTGGCTGACACTGAAGCTTTCTTT. It codes for CASSPLLADTEAFF.

The rearrangement joins TRBV18 to TRBJ2-1; 7 nucleotides line up with TRBD2. Trimming removed 5 bases from V and 3 bases from J; junction bases left unmatched: 7. The CDR3 is 15 residues long. Germline values: CDR1 KGHSH, CDR2 LQKENI. CDR3 region: CASSSTSDGYNEQFF. The CDR3 DNA is TGTGCCAGCTCAAGTACTAGCGACGGCTACAATGAGCAGTTCTTC. The whole variable domain, filled in from reference TRBV18 and TRBJ2-1, reads NAGVMQNPRHLVRRRGQEARLRCSPMKGHSHVYWYRQLPEEGLKFMVYLQKENIIDESGMPKERFSAEFPKEGPSILRIQQVVRGDSAAYFCASSSTSDGYNEQFFGPGTRLTVL.